This T cell receptor beta chain was captured by sequencing in a study of shared clonotypes between healthy human individuals. Study conclusions and caveats: Larger estimated richness was generally recorded for naive subsets relative to memory subsets. Enrolling few donors narrowed the genetic and exposure-history diversity that was represented.

The study separated CD4+ cells into CD45RA+ naive and CD45RA-negative memory subsets. Libraries were prepared by immunoSEQ multiplex PCR; TCRdb keeps only in-frame clonotypes and omits some of them. The profile shows millions of clones, approximately 94% of them singletons. With regard to this clone: Its antigen is still unknown.

The CDR3 is 15 residues long. Germline V CDR1 and CDR2: ENHRY, SYGVKD. Unmatched junction bases numbered 15, after V lost 11 bases and J lost 6 bases. The J gene is TRBJ1-2, the V gene TRBV10-3, with 10 bases that match TRBD1. Material for sequencing was naive CD4+ T cells sorted from blood. Subset in this sample: CD45RA+ positively selected. The sequence came from a man younger than 35 in good health. CDR3 bases: TGTGCCGCCAGGAGCGGGACAGGGGTGATAAATGGCTACACCTTC. It codes for CAARSGTGVINGYTF.